This TCR beta chain appears in the sequencing data of a study of shared clonotypes between healthy human individuals. Regarding the study as a whole: On the whole, naive subsets had larger estimated richness than memory subsets had.

Under the authors' procedure: Owing to the provision of junction-only sequences devoid of quality scores by immunoSEQ, filtering differed. Method: immunoSEQ multiplex PCR; TCRdb's copy keeps in-frame clones and lacks some. The V and J calls and the clone size are those of that table, but D and trimming were determined from the DNA. The sample lists roughly 590,000 clones, nearly 97% seen once, with approximately 0.1% in the top ten. The naive CD8 fraction comprised CD45RO-negative cells positively selected for CCR7 and excluded terminally differentiated effector memory CD45RA+ cells. CDR1 is SGHTA and CDR2 is FQGNSA in the germline V gene. This CDR3 contains 15 residues. With V trimmed by 7 bases and J by 5 bases, 11 bases remained unmatched. Details on this clone: The antigen is unknown.

This receptor was taken from a woman aged 25 to 39 in good health. Sample: naive CD8+ T cells sorted from blood. This rearrangement joins TRBV7-2 to TRBJ2-1; 7 bases match TRBD1. The CDR3 spells CASTQGWDRNNEQFF. Here the CDR3 DNA reads TGTGCCAGCACCCAAGGTTGGGACAGAAACAATGAGCAGTTCTTC.